This T cell receptor beta chain is drawn from a study of cytomegalovirus exposure and HLA in healthy donors. Overall study: Within the Caucasian-associated ancestry cluster were 65% to 85% of the 398 genotyped donors.

Regarding the study as a whole: It was assumed in the presence/absence analyses that sequencing depth was roughly uniform across donors. High sensitivity and specificity were reportedly achieved when the classifier diagnosed cytomegalovirus status.

The germline V gene has CDR1 LGHNA and CDR2 YSLEER. This CDR3 is built from 18 residues. V was cut by 0 bases and J by 2 bases, with 19 bases left in between. The PCR was carried out with 60 Vbeta primers and 13 Jbeta primers. Profiled with immunoSEQ multiplex PCR; TCRdb holds only in-frame clones, not every one. The table includes over 150,000 clones, just under 80% detected once. A remark on this clone: The antigen is not known.

The source is a woman aged 50 to 60 in good health and CMV-seropositive. This chain links TRBV4-3 with TRBJ1-2, with D possibly matching TRBD1 (5 bases). The sample was PBMCs. The CDR3 DNA is TGCGCCAGCAGCCAAGATGGTATGAGCGGGGCGCGGAACTATGGCTACACCTTC. Translating gives CASSQDGMSGARNYGYTF.